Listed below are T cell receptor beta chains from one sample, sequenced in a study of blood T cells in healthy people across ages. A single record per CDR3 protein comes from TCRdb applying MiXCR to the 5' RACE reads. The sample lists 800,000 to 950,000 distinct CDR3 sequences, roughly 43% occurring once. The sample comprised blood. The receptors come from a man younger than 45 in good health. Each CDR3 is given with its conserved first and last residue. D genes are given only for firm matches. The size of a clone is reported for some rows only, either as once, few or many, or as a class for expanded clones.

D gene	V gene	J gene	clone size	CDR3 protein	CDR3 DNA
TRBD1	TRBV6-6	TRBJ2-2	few	CASRTRGQTGELFF	TGTGCCAGCAGAACCAGGGGGCAGACCGGGGAGCTGTTTTTT
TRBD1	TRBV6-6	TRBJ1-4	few	CASSYSGGQRGEKLFF	TGTGCCAGCAGTTACTCGGGGGGACAGAGGGGTGAAAAACTGTTTTTT
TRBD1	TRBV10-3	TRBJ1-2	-	CAIRTGEFAGYTF	TGTGCCATTCGGACAGGGGAGTTTGCTGGCTACACCTTC
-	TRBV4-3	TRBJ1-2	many	CASSQDGAGSYGYTF	TGCGCCAGCAGCCAAGATGGGGCAGGGTCCTATGGCTACACCTTC
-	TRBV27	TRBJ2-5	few	CASSPPTQYF	TGTGCCAGCAGTCCCCCAACCCAGTACTTC
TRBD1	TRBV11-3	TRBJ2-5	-	CASSLGQGVVETQYF	TGTGCCAGCAGCCTAGGACAGGGTGTGGTCGAGACCCAGTACTTC
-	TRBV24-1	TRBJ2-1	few	CATSDSIIGTVYNEQFF	TGTGCCACCAGTGATTCGATCATAGGGACGGTCTACAATGAGCAGTTCTTC
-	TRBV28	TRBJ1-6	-	CASSSRSPYNSPLHF	TGTGCCAGCAGCTCGAGGAGTCCCTATAATTCACCCCTCCACTTT
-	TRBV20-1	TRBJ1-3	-	CSAREGSTLGNTIYF	TGCAGTGCTAGGGAGGGAAGCACTCTTGGAAACACCATATATTTT
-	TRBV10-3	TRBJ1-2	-	CAIPSGADSYTF	TGTGCCATTCCCTCGGGGGCTGATAGCTACACCTTC
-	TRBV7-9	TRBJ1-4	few	CASSPLVGGKGNEKLFF	TGTGCCAGCAGCCCCCTTGTCGGGGGAAAGGGTAATGAAAAACTGTTTTTT
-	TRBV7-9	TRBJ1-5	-	CASSLDEGLNQPQHF	TGTGCCAGCAGCTTAGACGAAGGACTCAATCAGCCCCAGCATTTT
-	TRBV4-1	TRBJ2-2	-	CASSPGTVNTGELFF	TGCGCCAGCAGCCCGGGAACGGTTAACACCGGGGAGCTGTTTTTT
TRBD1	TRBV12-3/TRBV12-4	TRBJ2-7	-	CASTLTGGPHEQYF	TGTGCCAGCACCCTAACAGGGGGCCCCCACGAGCAGTACTTC
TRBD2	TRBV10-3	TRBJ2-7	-	CAIAASGVSYEQYF	TGTGCCATCGCAGCTAGCGGGGTCTCCTACGAGCAGTACTTC
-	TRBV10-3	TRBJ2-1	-	CAITGGWDNEQFF	TGTGCCATCACTGGGGGGTGGGACAATGAGCAGTTCTTC
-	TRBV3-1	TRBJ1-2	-	CASSRRGANGYTF	TGTGCCAGCAGCCGACGGGGGGCTAATGGCTACACCTTC
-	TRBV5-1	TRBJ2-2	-	CASSVRHGSGELFF	TGCGCCAGCAGCGTCCGTCATGGGTCCGGGGAGCTGTTTTTT
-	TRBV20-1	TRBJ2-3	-	CSARIAATSTDTQYF	TGCAGTGCTAGGATAGCGGCTACTAGCACAGATACGCAGTATTTT
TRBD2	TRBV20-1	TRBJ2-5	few	CSARAPSGETQYF	TGCAGTGCTAGAGCCCCTAGCGGAGAGACCCAGTACTTC
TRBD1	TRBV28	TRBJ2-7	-	CASSKAQGIREQYF	TGTGCCAGCAGTAAGGCACAGGGGATTCGCGAGCAGTACTTC
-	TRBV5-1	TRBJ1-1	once	CASSLAKGNTEAFF	TGCGCCAGCAGCCTAGCTAAGGGGAACACTGAAGCTTTCTTT
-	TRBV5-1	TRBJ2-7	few	CASNKQGVGYEQYF	TGCGCCAGCAACAAACAGGGTGTTGGCTACGAGCAGTACTTC
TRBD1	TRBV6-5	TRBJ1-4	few	CASSRTGANEKLFF	TGTGCCAGCAGTCGAACAGGGGCTAATGAAAAACTGTTTTTT
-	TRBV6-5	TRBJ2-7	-	CASSYITVGAQYF	TGTGCCAGCAGTTACATAACAGTAGGGGCCCAGTACTTC
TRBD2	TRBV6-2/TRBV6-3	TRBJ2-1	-	CASSYLPGGGGYNEQFF	TGTGCCAGCAGTTACCTTCCTGGGGGGGGTGGTTACAATGAGCAGTTCTTC
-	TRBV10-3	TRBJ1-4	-	CAISESGGGDNEKLFF	TGTGCCATCAGTGAGTCCGGTGGAGGGGATAATGAAAAACTGTTTTTT
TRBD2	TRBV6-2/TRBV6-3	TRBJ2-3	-	CASSPGGARDTQYF	TGTGCCAGCTCCCCCGGGGGGGCCAGGGATACGCAGTATTTT
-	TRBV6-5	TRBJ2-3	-	CASRPSVRSGDTQYF	TGTGCCAGCCGACCTTCGGTCCGATCAGGGGATACGCAGTATTTT
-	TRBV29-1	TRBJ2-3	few	CSVEGDSTNTDTQYF	TGCAGCGTTGAAGGTGACTCCACCAACACAGATACGCAGTATTTT
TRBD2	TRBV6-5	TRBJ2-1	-	CASSYLAGDEQFF	TGTGCCAGCAGTTACCTAGCGGGTGATGAGCAGTTCTTC
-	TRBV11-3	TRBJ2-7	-	CANSFQGSYEQYF	TGTGCCAACAGCTTTCAGGGCTCCTACGAGCAGTACTTC
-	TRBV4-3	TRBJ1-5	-	CASSARREGNQPQHF	TGCGCCAGCAGCGCGCGACGGGAGGGCAATCAGCCCCAGCATTTT
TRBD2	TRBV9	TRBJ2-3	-	CASSVGGGDTQYF	TGTGCCAGCAGCGTAGGCGGGGGGGACACGCAGTATTTT
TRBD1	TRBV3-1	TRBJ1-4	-	CASSLETGGHEKLFF	TGTGCCAGCAGCCTGGAGACAGGGGGTCATGAAAAACTGTTTTTT
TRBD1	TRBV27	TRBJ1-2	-	CASRPADRAHGYTF	TGTGCCAGCAGACCCGCGGACAGGGCCCATGGCTACACCTTC
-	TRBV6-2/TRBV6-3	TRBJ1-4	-	CASSEGQINEKLFF	TGTGCCAGCAGCGAAGGACAGATTAATGAAAAACTGTTTTTT
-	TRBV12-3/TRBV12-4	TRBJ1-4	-	CASSFGQRANEKLFF	TGTGCCAGCAGTTTCGGGCAGAGAGCTAATGAAAAACTGTTTTTT
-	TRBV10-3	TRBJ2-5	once	CAISRTSPAQETQYF	TGTGCCATCAGTCGGACTTCCCCAGCCCAAGAGACCCAGTACTTC
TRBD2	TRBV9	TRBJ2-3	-	CASSVEGGRADTQYF	TGTGCCAGCAGCGTAGAGGGCGGGAGGGCAGATACGCAGTATTTT
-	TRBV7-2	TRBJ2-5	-	CASSRTRDRGNEQYF	TGTGCCAGCAGCCGAACCCGGGACCGGGGGAATGAGCAGTACTTC
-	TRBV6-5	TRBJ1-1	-	CASSDSGRYTEAFF	TGTGCCAGCAGTGACTCGGGTCGGTACACTGAAGCTTTCTTT
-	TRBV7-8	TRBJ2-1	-	CASSLVGPLAYNEQFF	TGTGCCAGCAGCTTAGTGGGCCCATTAGCCTACAATGAGCAGTTCTTC